Below are 17 T cell receptor beta chains sequenced from a single sample in a study of OX40 agonist ivuxolimab in advanced cancers. Measured with immunoSEQ multiplex PCR; TCRdb has only the in-frame clones, and not every one. The table shows tens of thousands of clones, with around 83% occurring only once. Here the sequenced sample was CD4+ or CD8+ T cells sorted from blood, taken in a trial of the OX40 agonist ivuxolimab. These receptors came from an adult with an advanced solid tumor such as melanoma, head and neck, liver or kidney cancer.

V and J are TRBV6-5 and TRBJ1-4; tentative D call: TRBD1 (5 bases). The V end was cut by 7 bases, the J end by 7 bases, with 16 bases between. The V gene's germline CDR1 is MNHEY and CDR2 SVGAGI. The CDR3 spans 14 residues. DNA for the CDR3: TGTGCCAGCACCTCGGGCAGGGCGGGTGAAAAACTGTTTTTT. Its translation: CASTSGRAGEKLFF.

V and J are TRBV2 and TRBJ1-5; possible D gene TRBD1, 5 bases. CDR3 size: 15 residues. Trimming shortened V by 5 bases and J by 0 bases, and 11 bases separated the two germline ends. Germline-derived CDR1 and CDR2 are SNHLY and FYNNEI. The CDR3 protein is CASSSRGVSNQPQHF. DNA for the CDR3: TGTGCCAGCAGTTCGAGAGGGGTTAGCAATCAGCCCCAGCATTTT.

This clone was picked up a small number of times. The chain links TRBV6-1 to TRBJ1-1, with D uncertain. V shed 7 bases and J shed 0 bases, with 9 bases lying between them. Germline V CDR1 and CDR2: MNHNS, SASEGT. CDR3 length equals 13 residues. The CDR3 loop reads CASKLTLNTEAFF. The DNA for the CDR3 is TGTGCCAGCAAATTGACCTTGAACACTGAAGCTTTCTTT.

The chain links TRBV30 to TRBJ1-3; D possibly corresponds to TRBD1 (6 bases). The V end was cut by 1 base, the J end by 0 bases, with 10 bases between. CDR1 GTSNPN and CDR2 SVGIG come from the germline V gene (reference sequence). There are 15 residues in the CDR3. The CDR3 DNA reads as TGTGCCTGGAGTGGGGGGCTTGCCTCTGGAAACACCATATATTTT. Translating it yields CAWSGGLASGNTIYF. The full variable domain, with the rest looked up from reference TRBV30 and TRBJ1-3, is SQTIHQWPATLVQPVGSPLSLECTVEGTSNPNLYWYRQAAGRGLQLLFYSVGIGQISSEVPQNLSASRPQDRQFILSSKKLLLSDSGFYLCAWSGGLASGNTIYFGEGSWLTVV.

This rearrangement joins TRBV7-9 to TRBJ1-2; 7 bases map to TRBD1. The germline CDR1 and CDR2 sequences are SEHNR and FQNEAQ (reference sequence). Trimming removed 2 bases from V and 1 base from J; junction bases left unmatched: 7. There are 16 residues in the CDR3. CDR3 DNA: TGTGCCAGCAGCTTATCGTACCGGGACAGTAACTATGGCTACACCTTC. Amino acids: CASSLSYRDSNYGYTF.

The gene calls are TRBV14 and TRBJ2-2, with D perhaps matching TRBD2 (7 bases). V lost 0 bases and J 5 bases, leaving 16 bases between the germline ends. The CDR3 spans 17 residues. Per germline, CDR1 SGHDN and CDR2 FVKESK. For the CDR3, the DNA is TGTGCCAGCAGCCAAGATCGGTGGACAGCGGGGACCGGGGAGCTGTTTTTT. This codes for CASSQDRWTAGTGELFF.

This clone has just a few counts. The chain has TRBV9 and TRBJ2-3, with 9 bases that match TRBD2. This CDR3 is 17 amino acids long. Trimming at V came to 4 bases and at J to 2 bases, leaving 11 bases not matched to a gene. Per the germline V gene, CDR1 is SGDLS and CDR2 is YYNGEE. In nucleotides, the CDR3 is TGTGCCAGCAGCCCCCGGTGGGGCGGGGGGGTCACAGATACGCAGTATTTT. Amino acids: CASSPRWGGGVTDTQYF. The full variable domain, its missing parts supplied by reference TRBV9 and TRBJ2-3, is DSGVTQTPKHLITATGQRVTLRCSPRSGDLSVYWYQQSLDQGLQFLIQYYNGEERAKGNILERFSAQQFPDLHSELNLSSLELGDSALYFCASSPRWGGGVTDTQYFGPGTRLTVL.

The rearrangement uses TRBV5-4 and TRBJ1-1; 7 positions match TRBD1. The CDR3 runs 12 residues. Germline V gene sequence: CDR1 SGHNT, CDR2 YYREEE (reference sequence). J gave up 11 bases and V 3 bases, and 7 bases lay outside the gene matches. The CDR3 is CASSWDSGVAFF. The CDR3, as DNA: TGTGCCAGCAGCTGGGACAGTGGGGTGGCTTTCTTT. Complete variable domain (other parts from reference TRBV5-4 and TRBJ1-1): ETGVTQSPTHLIKTRGQQVTLRCSSQSGHNTVSWYQQALGQGPQFIFQYYREEENGRGNFPPRFSGLQFPNYSSELNVNALELDDSALYLCASSWDSGVAFFGQGTRLTVV.

This chain joins TRBV19 and TRBJ2-3; tentative D call: TRBD2 (6 bases). The CDR3 extends over 15 amino acids. Trimming pared 3 bases from V and 3 bases from J, leaving 13 bases between. CDR1 LNHDA and CDR2 SQIVND come from the germline V gene (reference sequence). The CDR3 nucleotides are TGTGCCAGTAGTATTGTGGGAGGTCGAACAGATACGCAGTATTTT. Translating it yields CASSIVGGRTDTQYF.

This clone appeared once. Here the CDR3 DNA reads TGTGCCAGCTCACCACTAAACCCGGTGGGGACTTACACAGATACGCAGTATTTT. This encodes CASSPLNPVGTYTDTQYF. The J gene is TRBJ2-3, the V gene TRBV18, with D possibly TRBD2 on 6 matching bases. The germline CDR1 and CDR2 sequences are KGHSH and LQKENI. The CDR3 loop spans 18 amino acids. V was cut by 1 base and J by 2 bases, with 19 bases left in between.

This chain uses TRBV2 with TRBJ2-1; the match to TRBD2 covers 13 bases. This CDR3 contains 19 residues. Looked up from germline, CDR1 is SNHLY and CDR2 is FYNNEI. The V segment lost 2 bases and the J segment 5 bases; nucleotides outside the gene matches: 12. Written as DNA, the CDR3 is TGTGCCAGCAGTGAATTCTCAGCACTTGGACTAGCGGGGGACAATGAGCAGTTCTTC. It encodes CASSEFSALGLAGDNEQFF.

The genes are TRBV30 and TRBJ2-3, with 9 bases identical to TRBD2. Germline values: CDR1 GTSNPN, CDR2 SVGIG (reference sequence). The V and J ends lost 0 bases and 5 bases, in that order; junction bases with no gene match: 6. This CDR3 contains 15 residues. Here the CDR3 reads CAWSVRGGAGDTQYF. In DNA, the CDR3 is TGTGCCTGGAGTGTCCGCGGGGGGGCGGGAGATACGCAGTATTTT. The variable domain in full, with the rest retrieved from reference TRBV30 and TRBJ2-3, is SQTIHQWPATLVQPVGSPLSLECTVEGTSNPNLYWYRQAAGRGLQLLFYSVGIGQISSEVPQNLSASRPQDRQFILSSKKLLLSDSGFYLCAWSVRGGAGDTQYFGPGTRLTVL.

CDR3 residues: CSAEGQTEAFF. The CDR3, as DNA: TGCAGTGCTGAGGGACAGACAGAAGCTTTCTTT. The chain couples TRBV20-1 to TRBJ1-1; 7 bases are shared with TRBD1. Germline loops: CDR1 DFQATT, CDR2 SNEGSKA (reference sequence). V shed 5 bases, J shed 8 bases, and the junction held 5 bases outside the gene matches. The CDR3 contains 11 residues.

A remark on this clone: Mismatch with germline at one junction end may stem from a read error. The genes are TRBV7-9 and TRBJ2-7; 9 bases fit TRBD2. CDR3 size: 14 residues. CDR1 is SEHNR and CDR2 is FQNEAQ in the germline V gene (reference sequence). The CDR3 is CASGSRGGAYEQHF. In DNA, the CDR3 is TGTGCCAGCGGATCGCGGGGGGGGGCCTACGAGCAGCACTTC.

J is TRBJ2-7 and V is TRBV18; D gene unclear. The germline V gene has CDR1 KGHSH and CDR2 LQKENI. Trimming left V 4 bases short and J 9 bases short, with 10 bases between. CDR3 length equals 11 residues. In DNA form, the CDR3 reads TGTGCCAGCTCACTCGATAGTGGGCAGTACTTC. It specifies CASSLDSGQYF.

The genes are TRBV9 and TRBJ1-2; D is unclear. Germline CDR1 is SGDLS and CDR2 is YYNGEE. Trimming removed 4 bases from V and 2 bases from J, with 15 bases in between. This CDR3 region has 15 residues. The CDR3 DNA is TGTGCCAGCAGCCCCCGTGGAGGTGGCAACTATGGCTACACCTTC. It yields the protein CASSPRGGGNYGYTF.

V gene TRBV30 combines with J gene TRBJ1-4; 9 nucleotides agree with TRBD1. V lost 4 bases, J lost 7 bases, and 7 bases stayed unmatched. CDR1 is GTSNPN, CDR2 SVGIG, per germline (reference sequence). The CDR3 runs 14 residues. The CDR3 DNA sequence: TGTGCCTGGACCAACAGGGGGCGTCTTGAAAAACTGTTTTTT. It is translated as CAWTNRGRLEKLFF.